The clone carrying this T cell receptor beta chain was seen more than once but under ten times. The antigen remains unidentified. The source of the sample is a study of post-analysis software for immune sequencing data. General observations from the study: In patients, TRBV5-6, TRBV5-1 and TRBV20-1 belonged to five TRBV segments found more frequently than in controls.

Unique molecular identifiers tagged the TCR beta cDNA libraries. Each CDR3 protein gets one entry after TCRdb re-called the PCR reads with MiXCR. This table holds around 400,000 distinct CDR3 sequences, less than 40% found once. The CDR3 runs to 14 residues. Germline V lookup: CDR1 KGHDR, CDR2 SFDVKD. V gave up 0 bases and J gave up 7 bases, with 11 bases separating them. The V call is TRBV24-1, the J call TRBJ1-2; no firm D call. The specimen sequenced was blood. The clonotype originates from a girl aged 2-10 years with multiple sclerosis. For the CDR3, the DNA is TGTGCCACCAGTGATTTGTACAGCGGCGGTGGCTACACCTTC. Protein: CATSDLYSGGGYTF.